This T cell receptor (beta chain) comes out of a study of Ad26.COV2.S vaccination and SARS-CoV-2 variants. Data came from immunoSEQ multiplex PCR; TCRdb stores just in-frame clones and leaves some out. The sample holds some 250,000 clones, roughly 90% seen once. CDR1 and CDR2 (germline): SGHAT, FQNNGV. The CDR3 has 14 amino acids. V lost 0 bases to trimming and J lost 2 bases, with 6 bases between them. Treatment given: roughly 19 received Ad26.COV2.S at low or high dose, single or two shots; several received placebo; per-sample allocation not given. Samples were taken on day 63 after the first vaccine or placebo injection.

The specimen comprised peripheral blood, sampled in a trial of Ad26.COV2.S vaccine versus placebo. The sequence was collected from a person aged 18-60 years who received the Ad26.COV2.S COVID-19 vaccine or a placebo. The rearrangement uses TRBV11-2 and TRBJ2-3; D perhaps matches TRBD1 (5 bases). For the CDR3, the DNA is TGTGCCAGCAGCTTAGACAGGGTCACAGATACGCAGTATTTT. This gives the protein CASSLDRVTDTQYF.